This T cell receptor (beta chain) was identified during a study of cytomegalovirus exposure and HLA in healthy donors. The study's findings and limits: The study flagged about 150 TCR beta chains as cytomegalovirus-associated.

Assay: immunoSEQ multiplex PCR; the TCRdb copy retains only in-frame clones and omits some. The table includes a few hundred thousand clones, 80% to 90% detected once. The donors belonged to the approximately 120-subject validation cohort, separate from the roughly 600-subject first cohort. With respect to this clone: The target antigen is unknown.

This clonotype was sampled from a woman aged 18-30 years in good health and CMV-seronegative. The specimen was PBMCs.

CDR3 sequence reads: CASSQPGGVETQYF. CDR3 DNA sequence: TGCGCCAGCAGCCAACCAGGGGGCGTTGAGACCCAGTACTTC. V and J are TRBV5-1 and TRBJ2-5; the match to TRBD1 covers 8 bases. The germline V gene encodes CDR1 SGHRS and CDR2 YFSETQ. CDR3 length equals 14 residues. J lost 5 bases, V lost 4 bases, and 7 bases had no gene match.